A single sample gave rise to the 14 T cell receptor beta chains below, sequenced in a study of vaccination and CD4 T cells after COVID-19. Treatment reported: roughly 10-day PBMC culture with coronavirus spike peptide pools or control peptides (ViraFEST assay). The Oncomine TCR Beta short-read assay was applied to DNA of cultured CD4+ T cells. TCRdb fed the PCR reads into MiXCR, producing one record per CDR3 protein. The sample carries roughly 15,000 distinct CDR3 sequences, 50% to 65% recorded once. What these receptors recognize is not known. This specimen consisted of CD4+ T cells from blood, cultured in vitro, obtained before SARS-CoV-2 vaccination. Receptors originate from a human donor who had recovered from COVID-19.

In nucleotides, the CDR3 is TGTGCCAGCAGTGACAGGTTGCCGGTGGGTCAGCCCCAGCATTTT. Translated, it gives CASSDRLPVGQPQHF. The chain has TRBV2 and TRBJ1-5; D is undetermined. This CDR3 is built from 15 residues. CDR1 and CDR2 (germline): SNHLY, FYNNEI. Trimming stripped 3 bases from V and 6 bases from J, with 15 bases between.

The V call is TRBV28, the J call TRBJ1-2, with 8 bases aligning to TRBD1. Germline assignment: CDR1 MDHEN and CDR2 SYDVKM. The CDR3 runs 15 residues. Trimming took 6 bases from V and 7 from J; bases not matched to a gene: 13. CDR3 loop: CASSYYDRGGGGYTF. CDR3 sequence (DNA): TGTGCCAGCAGCTATTACGACAGGGGAGGGGGTGGCTACACCTTC.

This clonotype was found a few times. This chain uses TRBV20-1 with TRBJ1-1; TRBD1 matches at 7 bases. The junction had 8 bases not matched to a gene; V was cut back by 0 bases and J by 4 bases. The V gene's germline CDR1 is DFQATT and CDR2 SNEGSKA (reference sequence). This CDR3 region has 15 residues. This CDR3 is CSARDGDRVTTEAFF. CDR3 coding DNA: TGCAGTGCTAGAGATGGCGACAGGGTGACCACTGAAGCTTTCTTT.

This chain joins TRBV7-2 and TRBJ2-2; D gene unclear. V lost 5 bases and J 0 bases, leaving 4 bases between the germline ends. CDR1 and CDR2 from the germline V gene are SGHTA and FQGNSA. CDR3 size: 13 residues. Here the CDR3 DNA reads TGTGCCAGCAGCCAATCGAACACCGGGGAGCTGTTTTTT. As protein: CASSQSNTGELFF.

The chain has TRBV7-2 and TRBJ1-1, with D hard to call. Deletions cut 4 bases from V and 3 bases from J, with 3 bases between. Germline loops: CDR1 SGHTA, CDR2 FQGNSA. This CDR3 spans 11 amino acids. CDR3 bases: TGTGCCAGCAGCTCCTACACTGAAGCTTTCTTT. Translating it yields CASSSYTEAFF. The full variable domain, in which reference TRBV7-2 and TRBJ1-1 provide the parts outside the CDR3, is GAGVSQSPSNKVTEKGKDVELRCDPISGHTALYWYRQSLGQGLEFLIYFQGNSAPDKSGLPSDRFSAERTGGSVSTLTIQRTQQEDSAVYLCASSSYTEAFFGQGTRLTVV.

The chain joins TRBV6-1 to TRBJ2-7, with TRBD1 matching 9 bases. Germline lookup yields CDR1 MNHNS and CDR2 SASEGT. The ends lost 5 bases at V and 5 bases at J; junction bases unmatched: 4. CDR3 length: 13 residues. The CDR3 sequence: CASSRTGGNEQYF. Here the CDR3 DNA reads TGTGCCAGCAGTCGAACAGGGGGCAACGAGCAGTACTTC.

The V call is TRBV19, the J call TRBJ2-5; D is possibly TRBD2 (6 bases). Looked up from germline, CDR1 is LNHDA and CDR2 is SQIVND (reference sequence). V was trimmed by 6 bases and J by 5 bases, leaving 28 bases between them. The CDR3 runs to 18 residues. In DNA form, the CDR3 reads TGTGCCAGTAGCCCCCCTCGGGGGACGACACCCTTCGTGGAGACCCAGTACTTC. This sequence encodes CASSPPRGTTPFVETQYF.

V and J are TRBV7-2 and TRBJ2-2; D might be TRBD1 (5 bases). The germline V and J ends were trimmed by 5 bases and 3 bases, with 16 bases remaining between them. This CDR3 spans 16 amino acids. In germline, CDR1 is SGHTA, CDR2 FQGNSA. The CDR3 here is CASSPPPDRYTGELFF. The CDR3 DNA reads TGTGCCAGCAGCCCCCCCCCCGACAGATACACCGGGGAGCTGTTTTTT.

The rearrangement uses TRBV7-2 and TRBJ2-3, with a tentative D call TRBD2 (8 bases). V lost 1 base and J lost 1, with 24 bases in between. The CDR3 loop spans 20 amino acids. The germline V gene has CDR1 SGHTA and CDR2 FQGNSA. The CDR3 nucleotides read TGTGCCAGCAGCTTAGAACAGGGGCGGGGGGTAAAGACCCGCACAGATACGCAGTATTTT. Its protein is CASSLEQGRGVKTRTDTQYF. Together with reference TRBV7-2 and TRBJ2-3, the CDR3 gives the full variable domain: GAGVSQSPSNKVTEKGKDVELRCDPISGHTALYWYRQSLGQGLEFLIYFQGNSAPDKSGLPSDRFSAERTGGSVSTLTIQRTQQEDSAVYLCASSLEQGRGVKTRTDTQYFGPGTRLTVL.

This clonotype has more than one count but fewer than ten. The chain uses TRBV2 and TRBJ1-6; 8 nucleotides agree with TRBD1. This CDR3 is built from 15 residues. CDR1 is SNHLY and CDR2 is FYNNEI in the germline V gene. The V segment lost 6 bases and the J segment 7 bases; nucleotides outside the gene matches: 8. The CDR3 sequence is CASRGVTGGNSPLHF. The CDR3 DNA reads TGTGCCAGCAGAGGGGTCACAGGGGGGAATTCACCCCTCCACTTT.

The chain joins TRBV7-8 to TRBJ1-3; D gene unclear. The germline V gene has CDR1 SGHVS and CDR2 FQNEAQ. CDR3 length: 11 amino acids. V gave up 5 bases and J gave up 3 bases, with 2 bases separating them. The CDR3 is CASSLGNTIYF. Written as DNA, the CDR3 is TGTGCCAGCAGCCTTGGAAACACCATATATTTT.

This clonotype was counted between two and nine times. The CDR3 region has the DNA TGTGCCAGCAGTACCTCGGGACAGGGATATCAGCCCCAGCATTTT. This gives the protein CASSTSGQGYQPQHF. The chain employs TRBV6-1 and TRBJ1-5; TRBD1 aligns across 9 bases. The CDR3 loop spans 15 amino acids. CDR1 and CDR2 from the germline V gene are MNHNS and SASEGT. Trimming at V came to 5 bases and at J to 5 bases, leaving 7 bases not matched to a gene.

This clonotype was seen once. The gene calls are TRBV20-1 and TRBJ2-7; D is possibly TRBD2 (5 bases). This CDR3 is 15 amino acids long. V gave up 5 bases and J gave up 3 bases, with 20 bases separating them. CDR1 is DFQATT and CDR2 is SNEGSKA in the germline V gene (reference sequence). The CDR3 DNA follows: TGCAGTGCTGGGCTACAAGGTAGCGTACACTACGAGCAGTACTTC. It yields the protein CSAGLQGSVHYEQYF.

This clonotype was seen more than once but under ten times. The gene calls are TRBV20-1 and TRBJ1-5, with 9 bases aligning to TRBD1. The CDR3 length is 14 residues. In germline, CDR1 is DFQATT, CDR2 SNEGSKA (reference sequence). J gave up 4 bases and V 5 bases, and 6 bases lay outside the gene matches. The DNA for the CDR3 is TGCAGTGCTGAAGGTGACAGGGGGAATCAGCCCCAGCATTTT. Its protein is CSAEGDRGNQPQHF.